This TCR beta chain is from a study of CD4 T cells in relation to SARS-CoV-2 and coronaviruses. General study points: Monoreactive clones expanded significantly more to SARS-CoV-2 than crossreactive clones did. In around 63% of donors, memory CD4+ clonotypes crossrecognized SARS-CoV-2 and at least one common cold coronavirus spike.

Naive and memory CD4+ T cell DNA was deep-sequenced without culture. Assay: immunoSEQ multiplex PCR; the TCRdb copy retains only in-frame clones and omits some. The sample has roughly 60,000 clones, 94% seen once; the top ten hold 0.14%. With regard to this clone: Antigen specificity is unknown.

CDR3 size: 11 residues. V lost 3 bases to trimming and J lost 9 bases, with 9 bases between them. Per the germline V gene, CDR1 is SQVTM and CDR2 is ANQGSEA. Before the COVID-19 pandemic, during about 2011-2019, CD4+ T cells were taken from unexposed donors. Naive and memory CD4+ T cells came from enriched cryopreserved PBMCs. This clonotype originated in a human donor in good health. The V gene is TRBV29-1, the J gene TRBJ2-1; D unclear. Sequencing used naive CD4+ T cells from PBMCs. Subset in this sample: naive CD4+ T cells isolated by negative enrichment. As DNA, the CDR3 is TGCAGCGTTGATCCCCCCCGTGAGCAGTTCTTC. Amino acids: CSVDPPREQFF.